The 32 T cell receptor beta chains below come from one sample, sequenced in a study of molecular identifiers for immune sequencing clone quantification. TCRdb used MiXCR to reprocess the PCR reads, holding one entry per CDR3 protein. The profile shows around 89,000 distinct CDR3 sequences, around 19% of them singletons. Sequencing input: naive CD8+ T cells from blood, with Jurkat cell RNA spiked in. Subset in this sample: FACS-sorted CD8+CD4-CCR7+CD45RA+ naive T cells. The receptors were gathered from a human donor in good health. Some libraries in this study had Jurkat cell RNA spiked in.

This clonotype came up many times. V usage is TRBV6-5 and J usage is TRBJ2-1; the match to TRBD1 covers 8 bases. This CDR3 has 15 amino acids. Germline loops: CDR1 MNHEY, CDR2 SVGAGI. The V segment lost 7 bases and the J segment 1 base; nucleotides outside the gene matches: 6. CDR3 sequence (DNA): TGTGCCAGCACCCCGGACAGGGTTTCCTACAATGAGCAGTTCTTC. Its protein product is CASTPDRVSYNEQFF.

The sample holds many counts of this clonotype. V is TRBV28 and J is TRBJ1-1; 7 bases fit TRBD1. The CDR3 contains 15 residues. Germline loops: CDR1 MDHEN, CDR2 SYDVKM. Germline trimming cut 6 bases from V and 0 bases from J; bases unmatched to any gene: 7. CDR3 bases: TGTGCCAGCAGGGGGACAGCCACCTTGAACACTGAAGCTTTCTTT. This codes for CASRGTATLNTEAFF.

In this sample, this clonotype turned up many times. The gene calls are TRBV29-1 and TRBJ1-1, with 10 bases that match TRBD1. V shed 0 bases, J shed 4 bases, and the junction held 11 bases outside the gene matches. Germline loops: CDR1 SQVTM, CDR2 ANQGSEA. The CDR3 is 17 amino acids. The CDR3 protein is CSVEDPSDRGVGTEAFF. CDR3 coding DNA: TGCAGCGTTGAAGATCCCTCGGACAGGGGGGTCGGCACTGAAGCTTTCTTT.

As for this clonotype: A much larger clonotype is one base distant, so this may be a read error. The CDR3 loop reads CGAGDIRYEQYF. The CDR3 DNA reads as TGCGGTGCTGGGGACATTAGGTACGAGCAGTACTTC. The J gene is TRBJ2-7, the V gene TRBV20-1; a weak D match, TRBD1 (6 bases). This CDR3 comprises 12 residues. CDR1 and CDR2 (germline): DFQATT, SNEGSKA (reference sequence).

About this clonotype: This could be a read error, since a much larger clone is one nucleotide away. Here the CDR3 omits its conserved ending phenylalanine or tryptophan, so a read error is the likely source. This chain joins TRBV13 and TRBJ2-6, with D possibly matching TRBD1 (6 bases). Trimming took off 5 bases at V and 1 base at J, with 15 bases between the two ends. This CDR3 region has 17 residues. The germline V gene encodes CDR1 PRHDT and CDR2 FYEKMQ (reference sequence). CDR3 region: CASSPRQGNSGANVLTS. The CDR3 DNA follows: TGTGCCAGCAGCCCCAGGCAGGGGAATTCTGGGGCCAACGTCCTGACTTCC.

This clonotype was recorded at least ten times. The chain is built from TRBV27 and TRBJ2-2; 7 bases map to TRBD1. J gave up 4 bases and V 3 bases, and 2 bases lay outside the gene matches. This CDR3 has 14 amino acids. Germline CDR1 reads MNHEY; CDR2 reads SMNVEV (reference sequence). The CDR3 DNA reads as TGTGCCAGCAGTTTCGGGACAGCCACCGGGGAGCTGTTTTTT. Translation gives CASSFGTATGELFF.

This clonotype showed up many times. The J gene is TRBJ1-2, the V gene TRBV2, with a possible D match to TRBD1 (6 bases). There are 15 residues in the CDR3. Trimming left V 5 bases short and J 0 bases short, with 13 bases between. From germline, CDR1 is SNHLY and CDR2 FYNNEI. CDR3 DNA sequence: TGTGCCAGCAGTAACGACAGGAGTACTAACTATGGCTACACCTTC. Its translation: CASSNDRSTNYGYTF.

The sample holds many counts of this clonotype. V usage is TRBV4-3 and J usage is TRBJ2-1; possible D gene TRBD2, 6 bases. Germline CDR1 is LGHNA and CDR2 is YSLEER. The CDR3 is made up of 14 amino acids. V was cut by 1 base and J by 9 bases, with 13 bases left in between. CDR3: CASSQAVLSGEQFF. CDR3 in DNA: TGCGCCAGCAGCCAAGCCGTTCTTAGCGGTGAGCAGTTCTTC.

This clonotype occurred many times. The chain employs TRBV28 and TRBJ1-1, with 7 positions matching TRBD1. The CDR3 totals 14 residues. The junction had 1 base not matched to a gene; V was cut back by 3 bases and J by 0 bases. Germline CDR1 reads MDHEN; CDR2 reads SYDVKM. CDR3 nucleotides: TGTGCCAGCAGTTTTAGGGGGCTGAACACTGAAGCTTTCTTT. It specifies CASSFRGLNTEAFF.

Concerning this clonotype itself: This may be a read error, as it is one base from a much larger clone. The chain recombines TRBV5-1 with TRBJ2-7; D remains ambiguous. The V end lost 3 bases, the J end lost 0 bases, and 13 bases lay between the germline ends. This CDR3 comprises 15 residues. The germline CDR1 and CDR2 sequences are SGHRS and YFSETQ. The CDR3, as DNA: TGCGCCAGCAGCTCGGAACCGGGCAGCTCCTACGAGCAGTACTTC. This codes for CASSSEPGSSYEQYF.

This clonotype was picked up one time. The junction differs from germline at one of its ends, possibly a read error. The CDR3: CASSYLSAAIPSNRPQHF. For the CDR3, the DNA is TGTGCCAGCAGTTACCTTTCGGCAGCCATCCCTAGCAATCGGCCCCAGCATTTT. This chain connects TRBV6-2 or TRBV6-3 to TRBJ1-5; D not certain. Germline V gene sequence: CDR1 MNHEY, CDR2 SVGEGT. The CDR3 contains 18 residues.

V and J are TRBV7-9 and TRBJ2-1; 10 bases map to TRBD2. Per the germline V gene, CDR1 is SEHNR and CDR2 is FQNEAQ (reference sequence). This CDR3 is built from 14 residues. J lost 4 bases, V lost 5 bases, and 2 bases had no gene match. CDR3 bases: TGTGCCAGCAGCGTACTAGCGGGATACAATGAGCAGTTCTTC. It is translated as CASSVLAGYNEQFF.

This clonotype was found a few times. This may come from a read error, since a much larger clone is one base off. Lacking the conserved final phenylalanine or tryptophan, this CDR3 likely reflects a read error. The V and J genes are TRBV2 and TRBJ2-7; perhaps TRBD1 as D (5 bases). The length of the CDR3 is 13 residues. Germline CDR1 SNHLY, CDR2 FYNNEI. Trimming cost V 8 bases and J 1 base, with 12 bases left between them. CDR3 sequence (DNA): TGTGCCAGCGTCCGTCAGGGTTCCTACGAGCAGTACTCC. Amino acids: CASVRQGSYEQYS.

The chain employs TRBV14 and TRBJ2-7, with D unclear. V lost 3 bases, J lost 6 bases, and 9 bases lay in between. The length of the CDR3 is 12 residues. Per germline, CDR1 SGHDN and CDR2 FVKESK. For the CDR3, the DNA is TGTGCCAGCAGCCAGAAGCCCTCCGAGCAGTACTTC. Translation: CASSQKPSEQYF.

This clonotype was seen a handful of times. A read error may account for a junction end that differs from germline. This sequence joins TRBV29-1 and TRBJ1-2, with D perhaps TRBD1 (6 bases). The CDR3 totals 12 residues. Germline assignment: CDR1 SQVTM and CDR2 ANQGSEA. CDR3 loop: CSAEQGDYGYTF. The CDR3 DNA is TGCAGCGCTGAACAGGGAGATTATGGCTACACCTTC. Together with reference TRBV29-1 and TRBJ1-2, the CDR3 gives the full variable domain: SAVISQKPSRDICQRGTSLTIQCQVDSQVTMMFWYRQQPGQSLTLIATANQGSEATYESGFVIDKFPISRPNLTFSTLTVSNMSPEDSSIYLCSAEQGDYGYTFGSGTRLTVV.

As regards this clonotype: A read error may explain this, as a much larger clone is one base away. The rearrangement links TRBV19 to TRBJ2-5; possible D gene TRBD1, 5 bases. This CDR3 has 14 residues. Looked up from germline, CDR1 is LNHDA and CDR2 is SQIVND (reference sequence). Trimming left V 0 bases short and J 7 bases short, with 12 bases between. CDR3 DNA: TGTGCCAGTAGTATAGACACGCAGGGTGCGACCCAGTACTTC. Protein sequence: CASSIDTQGATQYF.

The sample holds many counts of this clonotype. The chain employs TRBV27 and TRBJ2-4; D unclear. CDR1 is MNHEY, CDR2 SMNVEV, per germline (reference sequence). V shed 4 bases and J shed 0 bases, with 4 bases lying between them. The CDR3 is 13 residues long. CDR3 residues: CASSSLAKNIQYF. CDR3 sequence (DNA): TGTGCCAGCAGTTCCTTAGCCAAAAACATTCAGTACTTC.

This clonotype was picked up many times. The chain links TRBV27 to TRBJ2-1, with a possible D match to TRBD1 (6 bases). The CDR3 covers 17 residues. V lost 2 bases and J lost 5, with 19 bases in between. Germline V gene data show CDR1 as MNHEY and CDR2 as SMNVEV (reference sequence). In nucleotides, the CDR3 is TGTGCCAGCAGTTTACCTCAAGTCAGGGGCGTCGACAATGAGCAGTTCTTC. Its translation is CASSLPQVRGVDNEQFF.

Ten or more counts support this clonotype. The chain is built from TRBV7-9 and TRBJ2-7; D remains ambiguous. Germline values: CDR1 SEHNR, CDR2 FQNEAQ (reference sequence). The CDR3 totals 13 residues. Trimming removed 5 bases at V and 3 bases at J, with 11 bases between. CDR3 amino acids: CASSPEVGYEQYF. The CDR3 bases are TGTGCCAGCAGCCCAGAGGTTGGCTACGAGCAGTACTTC.

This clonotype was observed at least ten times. In DNA form, the CDR3 reads TGCGCCAGCAGCCAAGATCGCAGATACAATGAGCAGTTCTTC. Translated: CASSQDRRYNEQFF. This chain joins TRBV4-3 and TRBJ2-1; no definite D call. Trimming pared 0 bases from V and 4 bases from J, leaving 7 bases between. CDR3 length: 14 residues. Germline V gives CDR1 LGHNA, CDR2 YSLEER.

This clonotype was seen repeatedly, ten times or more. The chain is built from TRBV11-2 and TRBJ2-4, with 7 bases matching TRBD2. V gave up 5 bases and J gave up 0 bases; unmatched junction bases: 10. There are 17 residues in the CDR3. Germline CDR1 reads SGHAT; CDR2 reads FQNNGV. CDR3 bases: TGTGCCAGCAGCGGGATCAGCGGGACGCTAGCCAAAAACATTCAGTACTTC. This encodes CASSGISGTLAKNIQYF.

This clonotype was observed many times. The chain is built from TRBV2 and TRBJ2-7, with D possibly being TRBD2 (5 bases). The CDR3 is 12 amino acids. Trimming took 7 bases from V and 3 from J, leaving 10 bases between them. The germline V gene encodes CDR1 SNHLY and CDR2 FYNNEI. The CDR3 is CASISRDYEQYF. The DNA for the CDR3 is TGTGCCAGCATTTCGAGGGACTACGAGCAGTACTTC.

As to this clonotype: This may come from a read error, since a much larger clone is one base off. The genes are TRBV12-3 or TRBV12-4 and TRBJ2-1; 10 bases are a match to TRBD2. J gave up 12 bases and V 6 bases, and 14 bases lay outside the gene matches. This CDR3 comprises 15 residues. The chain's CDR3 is CASRTSGRAGDGQFF. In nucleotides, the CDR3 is TGTGCCAGCAGGACCAGCGGGAGGGCCGGGGATGGGCAGTTCTTC.

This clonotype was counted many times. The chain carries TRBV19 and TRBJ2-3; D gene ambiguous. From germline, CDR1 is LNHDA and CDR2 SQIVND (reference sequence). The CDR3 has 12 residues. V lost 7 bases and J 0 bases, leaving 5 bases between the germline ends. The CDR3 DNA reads TGTGCCAGTATGTCTAGCACAGATACGCAGTATTTT. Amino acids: CASMSSTDTQYF.

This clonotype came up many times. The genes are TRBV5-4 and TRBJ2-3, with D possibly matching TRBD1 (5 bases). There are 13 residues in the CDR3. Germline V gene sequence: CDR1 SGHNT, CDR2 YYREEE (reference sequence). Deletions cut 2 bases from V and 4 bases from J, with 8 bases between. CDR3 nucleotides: TGTGCCAGCAGCTTTTTAGGGGCAGATACGCAGTATTTT. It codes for CASSFLGADTQYF.

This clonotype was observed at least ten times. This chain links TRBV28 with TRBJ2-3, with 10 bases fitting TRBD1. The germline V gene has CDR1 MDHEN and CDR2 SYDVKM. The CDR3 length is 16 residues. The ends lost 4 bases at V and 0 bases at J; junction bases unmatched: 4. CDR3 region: CASSSGQGVSTDTQYF. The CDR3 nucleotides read TGTGCCAGCAGTTCAGGACAGGGGGTCAGCACAGATACGCAGTATTTT.

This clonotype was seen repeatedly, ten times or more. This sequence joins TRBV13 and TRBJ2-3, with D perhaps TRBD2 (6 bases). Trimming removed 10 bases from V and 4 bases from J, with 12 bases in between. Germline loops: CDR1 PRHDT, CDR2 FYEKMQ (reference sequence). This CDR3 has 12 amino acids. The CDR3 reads CAIKEGADTQYF. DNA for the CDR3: TGTGCCATAAAGGAGGGAGCAGATACGCAGTATTTT. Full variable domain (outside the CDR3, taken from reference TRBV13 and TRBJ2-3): AAGVIQSPRHLIKEKRETATLKCYPIPRHDTVYWYQQGPGQDPQFLISFYEKMQSDKGSIPDRFSAQQFSDYHSELNMSSLELGDSALYFCAIKEGADTQYFGPGTRLTVL.

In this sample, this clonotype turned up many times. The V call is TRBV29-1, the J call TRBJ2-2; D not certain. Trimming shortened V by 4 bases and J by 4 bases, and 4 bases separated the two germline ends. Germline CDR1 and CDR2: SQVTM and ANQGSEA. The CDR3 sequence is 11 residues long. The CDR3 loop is CSVVLTGELFF. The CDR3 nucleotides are TGCAGCGTTGTACTCACCGGGGAGCTGTTTTTT.

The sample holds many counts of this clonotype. The CDR3 region is CSVDGGQFF. The DNA for the CDR3 is TGCAGCGTTGATGGGGGGCAGTTCTTC. V is TRBV29-1 and J is TRBJ2-1; D possibly uses TRBD1 or TRBD2 (5 bases each). Trimming shortened V by 3 bases and J by 12 bases, and 6 bases separated the two germline ends. Germline values: CDR1 SQVTM, CDR2 ANQGSEA. The CDR3 length is 9 residues.

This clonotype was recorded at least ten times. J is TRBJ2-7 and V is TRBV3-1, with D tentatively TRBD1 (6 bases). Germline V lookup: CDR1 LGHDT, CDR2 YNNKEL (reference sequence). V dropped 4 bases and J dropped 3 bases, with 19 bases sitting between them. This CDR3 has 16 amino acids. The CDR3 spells CASSPGQTSFYYEQYF. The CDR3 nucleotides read TGTGCCAGCAGCCCAGGACAGACGTCCTTCTACTACGAGCAGTACTTC.

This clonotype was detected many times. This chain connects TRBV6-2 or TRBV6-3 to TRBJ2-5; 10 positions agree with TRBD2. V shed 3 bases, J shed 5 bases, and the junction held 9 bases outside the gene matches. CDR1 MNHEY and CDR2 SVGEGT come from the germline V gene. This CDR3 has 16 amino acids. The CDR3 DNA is TGTGCCAGCAGTTATAATCGAGCGGGAGGGCCGGAGACCCAGTACTTC. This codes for CASSYNRAGGPETQYF.

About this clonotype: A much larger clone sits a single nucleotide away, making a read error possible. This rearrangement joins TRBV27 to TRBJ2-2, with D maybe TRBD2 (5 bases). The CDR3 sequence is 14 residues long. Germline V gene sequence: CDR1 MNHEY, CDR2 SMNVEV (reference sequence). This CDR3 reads CASSFEGGTGELLF. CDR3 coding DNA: TGTGCCAGCAGTTTCGAGGGTGGCACCGGGGAGCTGCTTTTT.